This T cell receptor beta chain was sequenced for a study of cytomegalovirus exposure and HLA in healthy donors (dated by TCRdb to between 2016 and 2019). Concerning the study at large: According to an earlier analysis of 550 to 750 of the donors, about 170 million T cells yielded approximately 120 million unique TCR beta sequences and less than 300 Gb of sequence data. An early release that covered about 600 HLA-typed donors contained around 330 gigabases of sequencing data and 65 million to 100 million unique TCR sequences. Among the roughly 400 genotyped donors, about 85% belonged to the genetic ancestry cluster associated with self-reported Caucasian donors. The aim of the study was to test whether cataloging public T cell receptors could identify signatures of past pathogen exposure. The study used immunosequencing to profile the T cell repertoires of approximately 640 subjects and linked those repertoires to cytomegalovirus serostatus. In addition to the first cohort of around 670 subjects, a separate validation cohort of approximately 130 different subjects was used. High-throughput TCR immunosequencing, statistical association of individual TCRs with disease status, and machine learning were combined to predict cytomegalovirus infection status. In a later analysis, previously published TCR beta repertoires from 550 to 750 donors were re-analyzed and high-resolution HLA genotyping was added so that TCR occurrence patterns could be studied. In the later analysis, no new phenotypic data were used to find candidate immune exposures; instead, reliance was placed on TCR beta sequences and their occurrence across donors. In an earlier analysis of roughly 540 of the donors, high-throughput TCR beta sequencing was used to judge whether each TCR beta V gene segment behaved as functional or pseudogenic. Donor age, sex, ethnicity and CMV serostatus were compiled together with the repertoire data. A later genetic analysis used genome-wide SNP genotypes for about 65% of the roughly 700 donors, treating that subset as a discovery cohort. Every repertoire in the discovery cohort had been generated on one and the same sequencing platform. HLA typing included class I and class II loci at four-digit resolution. The number of donors typed differed by locus, with 629-630 for A, B, C, DRB1 and DQB1, more than 500 for DQA1, 600 to 610 for DPA1, and 472 for DPB1. Roughly five DR-DQ haplotypes were treated as single units for association and clustering because of strong linkage in the cohort. Among about 400 genotyped donors of the cohort, an average of about 220,000 unique TCR beta nucleotide sequences was sequenced per donor, of which about 18% were non-productive.

Library construction relied on the immunoSEQ multiplex PCR assay. The multiplex PCR relied on a mix of 60 forward primers for TCR Vbeta segments and 13 reverse primers for TCR Jbeta segments. A multiplex PCR assay on genomic DNA amplified the CDR3 region of rearranged TCR beta genes. The amplified TCR beta libraries were sequenced on the Illumina HiSeq System as 87-base-pair reads. In the authors' own workflow: A later analysis counted around 72 million unique TCR beta chains across the 550 to 800 repertoires, and 10 million to 11 million of these chains were shared by at least two donors. A nearest-neighbor algorithm error-corrected the raw reads and collapsed the reads into unique sequences, merging closely related sequences to remove PCR and sequencing errors. CDR3 sequences were aligned to IMGT reference sequences to assign V, D and J gene segments. For a sequence to be retained, a match of at least six nucleotides to both a V gene segment and a J gene segment was required. Rearrangements were called productive when the CDR3 lacked stop codons and stayed in frame with V and J; all others were non-productive. Following IMGT convention, CDR3 was defined as the stretch from the second conserved V-encoded cysteine to the conserved J-encoded phenylalanine. The earlier analysis of 550 to 650 of the donors excluded any sequence lacking an unambiguous match to a single V gene segment. In an earlier analysis of a few hundred of the donors, a V segment was called functional when productive rearrangements were above 56.7%, and segregating when the standard deviation between donors exceeded 5%. To diagnose cytomegalovirus status from the catalog of TCR beta chain sequences, a statistical classification framework was built. A later analysis assigned V and J genes by comparing TCR nucleotide sequences with IMGT/GENE-DB human TR gene sequences. In a later analysis, CDR3 sequences and most-parsimonious VDJ recombination scenarios were assigned using the TCRdist pipeline. In a later analysis, each TCR beta chain was defined by its CDR3 amino acid sequence together with its V-gene family, and reads lacking a unique V-gene family were excluded. As a way to deal with suspected cross-contamination and a sequencing artifact, a later analysis dropped under 600 nucleotide sequences that were highly shared and had low generation probability. For each public chain, a later analysis derived a clonal expansion index from normalized ranks of inferred template counts within each repertoire. A later analysis computed generation probabilities with a VDJ recombination model fitted to out-of-frame rearrangements, and checked the results against IGoR. In a later analysis, hypergeometric tests were used to score TCR-TCR, TCR-HLA and TCR-CMV co-occurrence, with a repertoire-size bias correction applied to TCR pairs. To estimate false discovery rates, a later analysis permuted the HLA or CMV assignments 20 times. A later analysis grouped co-occurring TCRs with DBSCAN, adding TCRdist sequence similarity when clustering within HLA-allele-positive subsets. Repertoires with fewer than 30,000 or more than 120,000 public chains were left out of co-occurrence clustering, as were about five repertoires with anomalous nucleotide sharing. TCRdb provides this immuneACCESS table in a form limited to in-frame rearrangements. Some clones are lacking; in checked studies, under half of them reflect an unresolved V gene, and why the rest are absent is not known. The V and J calls and clone size are taken from that table; D and trimming were inferred from the DNA. The sample records tens of thousands of clones, approximately 80% of which are singletons. The ten largest clones represent more than 5% of the sample.

The cohort comprised more than 550 healthy bone marrow donors. Cohort members were all nominally healthy when sampled, although unrecorded immune exposures were likely present. The donor was CMV seropositive and belonged to the group of about 290 seropositive cohort members. A peripheral blood sample was provided by each donor, and peripheral blood mononuclear cells were used for TCR beta sequencing. The Qiagen DNeasy Blood Extraction Kit was used to extract genomic DNA from the blood cell samples. CDR1 and CDR2 are drawn from the germline V gene: MDHEN, SYDVKM. Trimming accounts for 5 bases at V and 6 bases at J, while the number of junction bases matched to no gene is 9. Including the terminal cysteine and phenylalanine, the CDR3 comprises 16 residues. Just the 48-base CDR3 DNA is kept, in frame starting at base 1. Concerning this clone itself: Its specific antigen is unknown. The input lacks base qualities; no much larger clone sits a single base away.

Paper-wide results and their limitations: According to the authors, the approach could potentially be generalized to other disease states and immunological phenotypes. Most TCR sequences were seen in very few donors, while some public TCRs were found in many individuals. A later analysis found that most CMV-associated TCR beta chains appeared HLA-restricted, with HLA associations seemingly driven largely by CMV exposure. Roughly 15 rarely observed V segments, including chromosome 9 orphons, were excluded from the earlier analysis of just under 600 of the donors because counts were too low. Three of the identified cytomegalovirus-associated TCR beta chains were confirmed in vitro to be specific for cytomegalovirus antigens. A further reported finding was that TCR beta sequences accurately predicted the HLA-A and HLA-B alleles for most subjects in the first cohort. Immune exposure information for the cohort was limited to CMV serostatus. According to a later analysis, TCR association rates differed among HLA loci, with DRB1 alleles showing the most associated TCRs and HLA-C alleles showing the fewest. Broadly in line with IMGT annotations, most TCR beta V segments showed up in productive rearrangements about 90% or about 30% of the time in an earlier analysis of approximately 640 of the donors. The presence/absence analyses assumed that sequencing depth was roughly uniform across donors, and that assumption may not be true. Because HLA typing was unavailable for some donors at each locus, only the typed subset was used in association tests. Compared with the approximately 670-donor mean, donors in an Asian-associated ancestry cluster had fewer N-insertions in productive TCRs, according to a later genetic analysis. In both the original and validation cohorts, the classifier was reported to diagnose cytomegalovirus status with high specificity and sensitivity. According to a later analysis, parvovirus B19, influenza, CMV and Epstein-Barr virus appeared linked to several top co-occurrence clusters. Correlated functional status among segregating V segments might be attributable to linkage disequilibrium, but an unknown experimental factor could not be ruled out. At a false discovery rate of 0.05, a later analysis linked roughly 17,000 TCR beta sequences to specific HLA alleles. V-gene and J-gene trimming of TCR beta chains was associated with a missense DCLRE1C variant in a later genetic analysis, and the association was replicated in an independent cohort. Only TCR beta chains were sequenced in this cohort, and the absence of alpha or paired-chain data limited detectable features. In a later analysis, HLA-associated TCR beta chains showed more clonal expansion and lower generation probabilities than non-associated chains that were equally common. A group of highly shared sequence variants was considered likely to be a technical artifact of the sequencing pipeline. The 87-base-pair reads could not distinguish some IMGT-functional V segments, including TRBV6-2 and TRBV6-3, so those segments were excluded. In the study, around 160 TCR beta chains were listed as associated with cytomegalovirus. Assigning TCR associations to individual alleles was difficult when HLA alleles, especially DR and DQ, strongly co-occurred.

The TCR was taken from a man aged 30 to 45 in good health and CMV-seropositive. The sequenced sample was PBMCs. The sequence joins TRBV28 to TRBJ2-2, and 10 junction bases match TRBD1. Here the CDR3 is given as CASSAPGTGVAGELFF. The nucleotide sequence is TGTGCCAGCAGTGCACCTGGGACAGGGGTGGCCGGGGAGCTGTTTTTT. Supplemented by the reference TRBV28 and TRBJ2-2 proteins around the CDR3, the complete variable domain is DVKVTQSSRYLVKRTGEKVFLECVQDMDHENMFWYRQDPGLGLRLIYFSYDVKMKEKGDIPEGYSVSREKKERFSLILESASTNQTSMYLCASSAPGTGVAGELFFGEGSRLTVL.